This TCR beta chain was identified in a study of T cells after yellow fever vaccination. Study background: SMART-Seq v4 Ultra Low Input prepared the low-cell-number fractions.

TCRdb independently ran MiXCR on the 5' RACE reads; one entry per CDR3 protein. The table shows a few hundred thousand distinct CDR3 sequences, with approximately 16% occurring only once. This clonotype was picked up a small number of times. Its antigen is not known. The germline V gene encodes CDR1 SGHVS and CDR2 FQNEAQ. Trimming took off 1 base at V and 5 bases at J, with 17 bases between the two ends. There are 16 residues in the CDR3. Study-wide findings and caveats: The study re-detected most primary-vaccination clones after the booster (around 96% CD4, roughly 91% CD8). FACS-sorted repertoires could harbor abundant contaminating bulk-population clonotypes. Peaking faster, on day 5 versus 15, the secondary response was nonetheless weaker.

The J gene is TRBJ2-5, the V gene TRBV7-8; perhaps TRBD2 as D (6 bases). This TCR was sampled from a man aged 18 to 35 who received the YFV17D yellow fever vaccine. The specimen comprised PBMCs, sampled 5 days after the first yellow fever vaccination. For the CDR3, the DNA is TGTGCCAGCAGCTTAGACGCGCGGGGATCTCGGGAGACCCAGTACTTC. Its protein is CASSLDARGSRETQYF.